A single sample is the source of the 13 T cell receptor beta chains below, sequenced in a study of CD8+ T cells in alopecia areata. Following extraction, RNA underwent reverse transcription to cDNA, which served as the sequencing template. Sequencing used immunoSEQ multiplex PCR; TCRdb keeps in-frame clones, though not all of them. The data hold more than 140,000 clones, with 85% to 90% observed a single time. Sample treatment: oral pan-JAK inhibitor, 5-10 mg twice daily. The source material was CD8+ T cells sorted from blood, sampled at week 4, from a patient treated with tofacitinib. Source of these receptors: a human donor with alopecia areata.

The chain has TRBV13 and TRBJ2-7; TRBD1 aligns across 7 bases. Trimming took 5 bases from V and 4 from J; bases not matched to a gene: 5. This CDR3 region has 13 residues. The germline V gene has CDR1 PRHDT and CDR2 FYEKMQ (reference sequence). The DNA for the CDR3 is TGTGCCAGCAGCCCAGAACAGGGGTACGAGCAGTACTTC. Protein: CASSPEQGYEQYF.

The chain is built from TRBV6-5 and TRBJ2-5, with 9 bases matching TRBD1. The junction had 9 bases not matched to a gene; V was cut back by 8 bases and J by 5 bases. The CDR3 is 14 amino acids. Germline V gene sequence: CDR1 MNHEY, CDR2 SVGAGI. In nucleotides, the CDR3 is TGTGCCAGCGACGGGACAGGGCGCCGGGAGACCCAGTACTTC. Translation gives CASDGTGRRETQYF.

V is TRBV6-5 and J is TRBJ2-1; 12 bases are shared with TRBD2. V was pared by 5 bases and J by 8 bases, with 4 bases of the junction left unmatched. CDR1 MNHEY and CDR2 SVGAGI come from the germline V gene. The length of the CDR3 is 14 residues. The CDR3 sequence is CASSPGLAGDEQFF. In nucleotides, the CDR3 is TGTGCCAGCAGTCCGGGACTAGCGGGCGATGAGCAGTTCTTC.

The J gene is TRBJ2-3, the V gene TRBV6-1; no reliable D call. The CDR3 contains 14 residues. V lost 1 base to trimming and J lost 6 bases, with 11 bases between them. Germline V lookup: CDR1 MNHNS, CDR2 SASEGT. The CDR3, as DNA: TGTGCCAGCAGTGAAGGGTCCACTTACGATACGCAGTATTTT. Protein sequence: CASSEGSTYDTQYF.

The genes are TRBV5-5 and TRBJ2-7; tentatively, D is TRBD1 (6 bases). The CDR3 loop spans 15 amino acids. Germline V lookup: CDR1 SGHKS, CDR2 YYEKEE (reference sequence). Trimming took off 1 base at V and 6 bases at J, with 17 bases between the two ends. CDR3 region: CASSLWVLGTREQYF. CDR3 DNA sequence: TGTGCCAGCAGCTTGTGGGTTCTGGGGACACGCGAGCAGTACTTC.

CDR3 region: CASSPKDRAYEQYF. CDR3 bases: TGCGCCAGCAGCCCCAAGGACAGGGCCTACGAGCAGTACTTC. The chain uses TRBV4-1 and TRBJ2-7; 8 nucleotides agree with TRBD1. V lost 4 bases and J lost 2; bases outside the gene matches: 4. The CDR3 is made up of 14 amino acids. CDR1 is MGHRA, CDR2 YSYEKL, per germline.

The rearrangement joins TRBV19 to TRBJ1-5, with TRBD1 as a possible D gene (5 bases). CDR1 LNHDA and CDR2 SQIVND come from the germline V gene (reference sequence). This CDR3 contains 14 residues. V shed 7 bases and J shed 7 bases, with 17 bases lying between them. The CDR3 region is CASNPGGSEQPQHF. The CDR3 DNA reads as TGTGCCAGTAACCCCGGGGGGTCGGAGCAGCCCCAGCATTTT. Filled out from reference TRBV19 and TRBJ1-5, the complete variable domain reads DGGITQSPKYLFRKEGQNVTLSCEQNLNHDAMYWYRQDPGQGLRLIYYSQIVNDFQKGDIAEGYSVSREKKESFPLTVTSAQKNPTAFYLCASNPGGSEQPQHFGDGTRLSIL.

The rearrangement joins TRBV19 to TRBJ2-1; tentatively, D is TRBD1 or TRBD2 (5 bases each). The germline V gene encodes CDR1 LNHDA and CDR2 SQIVND (reference sequence). V was clipped by 3 bases and J by 8 bases, with 17 bases between them. CDR3 length: 15 amino acids. The CDR3 coding sequence is TGTGCCAGTAGTATCGGGACCGACCCGCCCTATGAGCAGTTCTTC. This gives the protein CASSIGTDPPYEQFF.

This chain uses TRBV7-9 with TRBJ2-5; a weak D match, TRBD1 (6 bases). The CDR3 extends over 12 amino acids. Germline V CDR1 and CDR2: SEHNR, FQNEAQ (reference sequence). Trimming pared 10 bases from V and 0 bases from J, leaving 9 bases between. The CDR3 DNA reads as TGTGCCATAAAGGGGGACCAAGAGACCCAGTACTTC. Its protein is CAIKGDQETQYF.

This chain joins TRBV5-6 and TRBJ1-2; D possibly corresponds to TRBD1 (6 bases). The germline V gene has CDR1 SGHDT and CDR2 YYEEEE. Trimming removed 7 bases at V and 4 bases at J, with 17 bases between. This CDR3 is 14 amino acids long. CDR3 nucleotide sequence: TGTGCCAGCTTGCAGGGGCTGCTACCCTATGGCTACACCTTC. Its protein is CASLQGLLPYGYTF.

This sequence joins TRBV19 and TRBJ2-3; a possible D gene is TRBD2 (6 bases). V was shortened by 2 bases and J by 2 bases, with 14 bases between the two germline ends. Germline V gene data show CDR1 as LNHDA and CDR2 as SQIVND (reference sequence). There are 16 residues in the CDR3. CDR3 bases: TGTGCCAGTAGTATATACGGAGGGGACCCCACAGATACGCAGTATTTT. It encodes CASSIYGGDPTDTQYF.

This clone was observed a handful of times. V usage is TRBV19 and J usage is TRBJ2-3; 9 bases agree with TRBD1. V lost 6 bases, J lost 5 bases, and 15 bases stayed unmatched. CDR3 size: 17 residues. Germline V gene data show CDR1 as LNHDA and CDR2 as SQIVND (reference sequence). Here the CDR3 DNA reads TGTGCCAGTAGAAGCGGACCGGGACAGGGTTATGGAGATACGCAGTATTTT. Translating gives CASRSGPGQGYGDTQYF.

This sequence joins TRBV7-9 and TRBJ2-7, with 7 positions matching TRBD1. Unmatched junction bases numbered 5, after V lost 5 bases and J lost 1 base. Germline loops: CDR1 SEHNR, CDR2 FQNEAQ (reference sequence). The CDR3 has 14 amino acids. CDR3 residues: CASSPPGQSYEQYF. The CDR3 region has the DNA TGTGCCAGCAGCCCCCCGGGACAGTCCTACGAGCAGTACTTC.